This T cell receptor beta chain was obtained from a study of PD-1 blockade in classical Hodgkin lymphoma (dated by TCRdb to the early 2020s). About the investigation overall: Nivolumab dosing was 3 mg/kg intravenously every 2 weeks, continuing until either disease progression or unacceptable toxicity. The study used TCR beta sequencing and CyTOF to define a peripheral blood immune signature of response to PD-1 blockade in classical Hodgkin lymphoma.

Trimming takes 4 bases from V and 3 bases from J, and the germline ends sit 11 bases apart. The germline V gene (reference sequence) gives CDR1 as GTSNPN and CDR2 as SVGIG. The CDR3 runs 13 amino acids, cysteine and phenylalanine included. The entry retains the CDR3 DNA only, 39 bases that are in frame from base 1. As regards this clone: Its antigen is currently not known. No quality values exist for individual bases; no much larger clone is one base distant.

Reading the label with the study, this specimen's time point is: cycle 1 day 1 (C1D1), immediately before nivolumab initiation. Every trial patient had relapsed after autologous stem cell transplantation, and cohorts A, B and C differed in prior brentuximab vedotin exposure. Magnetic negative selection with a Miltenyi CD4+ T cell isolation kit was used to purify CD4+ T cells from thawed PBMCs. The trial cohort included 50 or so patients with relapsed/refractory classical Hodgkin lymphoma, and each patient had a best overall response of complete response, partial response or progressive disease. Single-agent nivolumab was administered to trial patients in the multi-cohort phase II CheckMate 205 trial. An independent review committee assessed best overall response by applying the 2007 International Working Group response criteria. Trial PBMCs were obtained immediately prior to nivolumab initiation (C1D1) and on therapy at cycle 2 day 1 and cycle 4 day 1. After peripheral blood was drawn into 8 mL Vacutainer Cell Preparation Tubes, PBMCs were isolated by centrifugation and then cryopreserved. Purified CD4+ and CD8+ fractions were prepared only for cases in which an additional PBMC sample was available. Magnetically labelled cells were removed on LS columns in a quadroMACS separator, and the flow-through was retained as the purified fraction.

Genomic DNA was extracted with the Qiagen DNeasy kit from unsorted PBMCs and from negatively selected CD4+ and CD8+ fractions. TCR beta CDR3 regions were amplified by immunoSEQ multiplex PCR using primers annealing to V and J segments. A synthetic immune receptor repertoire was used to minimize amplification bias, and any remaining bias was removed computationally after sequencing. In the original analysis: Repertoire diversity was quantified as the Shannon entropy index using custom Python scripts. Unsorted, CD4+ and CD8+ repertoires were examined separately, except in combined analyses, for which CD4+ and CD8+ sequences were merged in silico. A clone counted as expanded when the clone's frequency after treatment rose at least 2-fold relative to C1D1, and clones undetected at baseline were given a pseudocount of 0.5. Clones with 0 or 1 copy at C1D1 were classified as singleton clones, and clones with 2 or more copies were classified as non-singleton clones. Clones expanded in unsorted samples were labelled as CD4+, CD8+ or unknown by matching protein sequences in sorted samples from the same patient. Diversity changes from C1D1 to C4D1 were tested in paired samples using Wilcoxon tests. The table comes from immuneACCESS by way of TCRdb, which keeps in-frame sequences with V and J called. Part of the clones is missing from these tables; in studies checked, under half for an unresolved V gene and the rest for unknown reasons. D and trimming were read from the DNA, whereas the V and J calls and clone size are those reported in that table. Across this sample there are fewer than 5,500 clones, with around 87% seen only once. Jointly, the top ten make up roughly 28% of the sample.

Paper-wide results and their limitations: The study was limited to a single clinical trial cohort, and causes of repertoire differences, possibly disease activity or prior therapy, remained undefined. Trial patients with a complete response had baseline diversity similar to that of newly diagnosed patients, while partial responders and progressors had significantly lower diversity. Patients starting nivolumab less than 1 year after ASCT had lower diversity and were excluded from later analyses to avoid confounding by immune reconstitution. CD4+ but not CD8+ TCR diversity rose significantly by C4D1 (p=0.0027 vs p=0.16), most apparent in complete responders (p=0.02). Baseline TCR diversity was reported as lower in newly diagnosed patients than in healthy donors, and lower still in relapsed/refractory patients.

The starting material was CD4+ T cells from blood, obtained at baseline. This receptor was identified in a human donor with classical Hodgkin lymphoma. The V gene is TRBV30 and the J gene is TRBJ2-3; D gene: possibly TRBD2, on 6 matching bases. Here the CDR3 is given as CAWNRDLTDTQYF. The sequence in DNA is TGTGCCTGGAACCGGGACTTAACAGATACGCAGTATTTT. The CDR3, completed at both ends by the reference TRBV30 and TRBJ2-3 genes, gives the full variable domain SQTIHQWPATLVQPVGSPLSLECTVEGTSNPNLYWYRQAAGRGLQLLFYSVGIGQISSEVPQNLSASRPQDRQFILSSKKLLLSDSGFYLCAWNRDLTDTQYFGPGTRLTVL.